These 7 T cell receptor beta chains were all obtained from the same sample, sequenced in a study of blood T cell repertoires in COVID-19. Measured with immunoSEQ multiplex PCR; TCRdb has only the in-frame clones, and not every one. The sample yields 150,000 to 200,000 clones, 82% seen once. The sample taken for sequencing was peripheral blood. Source of these receptors: a woman between 40 and 55 years old with COVID-19, enrolled during active disease.

This clone showed up just once. The J gene is TRBJ2-1, the V gene TRBV18; the match to TRBD1 covers 7 bases. Germline V gene data show CDR1 as KGHSH and CDR2 as LQKENI. This CDR3 has 14 amino acids. The junction had 1 base not matched to a gene; V was cut back by 3 bases and J by 2 bases. CDR3 nucleotide sequence: TGTGCCAGCTCACCGGACAGGACCTACAATGAGCAGTTCTTC. Its translation: CASSPDRTYNEQFF.

The chain is built from TRBV5-8 and TRBJ2-1, with 7 bases matching TRBD1. Trimming took 0 bases from V and 2 from J; bases not matched to a gene: 5. The germline gives CDR1 SGHTS, CDR2 YDEGEE. The CDR3 is 16 amino acids. CDR3 DNA sequence: TGTGCCAGCAGCTTGGGACAGGGAAGCCCCTACAATGAGCAGTTCTTC. Its translation: CASSLGQGSPYNEQFF.

This clone appeared a few times. The J gene is TRBJ2-6, the V gene TRBV28, with 8 bases that match TRBD1. V gave up 6 bases and J gave up 0 bases; unmatched junction bases: 7. Germline V gene data show CDR1 as MDHEN and CDR2 as SYDVKM. This CDR3 spans 17 amino acids. The CDR3 region is CASSVPGQVSGANVLTF. As DNA, the CDR3 is TGTGCCAGCAGCGTCCCGGGACAGGTCTCTGGGGCCAACGTCCTGACTTTC.

The chain has TRBV3-1 (or the pseudogene TRBV3-2) and TRBJ2-3; 8 bases are a match to TRBD2. The CDR3 length is 17 residues. CDR1 is LGHDT and CDR2 is YNNKEL in the germline V gene (reference sequence). V dropped 2 bases and J dropped 3; count of bases not matched to a gene: 10. The CDR3: CASSQFRGGLETDTQYF. CDR3 nucleotides: TGTGCCAGCAGCCAATTTCGGGGGGGGCTTGAGACAGATACGCAGTATTTT.

The chain is built from TRBV3-1 (or the pseudogene TRBV3-2) and TRBJ2-7; tentatively, D is TRBD2 (6 bases). The CDR3 contains 13 residues. Germline V gives CDR1 LGHDT, CDR2 YNNKEL (reference sequence). Trimming took 2 bases from V and 6 from J, leaving 11 bases between them. The CDR3 loop is CASSQTGVGEQYV. The CDR3 nucleotides read TGTGCCAGCAGCCAAACGGGGGTGGGCGAGCAGTACGTC.

The V and J genes are TRBV7-9 and TRBJ2-3; TRBD2 might be the D (7 bases). Germline assignment: CDR1 SEHNR and CDR2 FQNEAQ (reference sequence). The CDR3 spans 15 residues. The V end was cut by 5 bases, the J end by 2 bases, with 14 bases between. Here the CDR3 reads CASSPRGAPTDTQYF. The CDR3 DNA reads TGTGCCAGCAGCCCCCGGGGGGCTCCCACAGATACGCAGTATTTT.

The chain joins TRBV7-2 to TRBJ2-1; D unresolved. The germline V and J ends were trimmed by 4 bases and 7 bases, with 14 bases remaining between them. CDR1 and CDR2 from the germline V gene are SGHTA and FQGNSA. The CDR3 covers 14 residues. CDR3 nucleotides: TGTGCCAGCAGCTCGTCTGCAGGTGAGAATGAGCAGTTCTTC. It yields the protein CASSSSAGENEQFF.